The TCR beta chain described here comes from a study of response to subunit inactivated influenza vaccine. Study observations and caveats: The authors offered the suggestion that each seasonal influenza vaccination recruits few new T cells.

TCRdb processed the RT-PCR reads anew with MiXCR; each CDR3 protein has one entry. Of approximately 530,000 distinct CDR3 sequences in the sample, 7.5% to 8.5% are singletons; the top ten hold around 13%. Turning to this clonotype: What it recognizes is unknown.

The length of the CDR3 is 14 residues. Trimming pared 0 bases from V and 4 bases from J, leaving 7 bases between. Germline V CDR1 and CDR2: LGHNA, YSLEER. This TCR was recovered from a man aged 50 to 75 who received an inactivated influenza vaccine. Sequenced here: PBMCs from blood, sampled around 2 years after vaccination. The J gene is TRBJ2-1, the V gene TRBV4-3; D is unclear. The CDR3 spells CASSQDNWYNEQFF. In nucleotides, the CDR3 is TGCGCCAGCAGCCAAGATAACTGGTACAATGAGCAGTTCTTC.